Presented here are 2 T cell receptor beta chains from one specimen sequenced in a study of shared clonotypes between healthy human individuals. TCRdb's copy holds only in-frame clones and misses some; the assay was immunoSEQ multiplex PCR. Among around 2.5 million clones listed, approximately 94% were seen once. The sequenced sample was naive CD4+ T cells from PBMCs. The subset is: CD45RA+ positively selected. Receptors were obtained from a man aged 18-30 years in good health. Some clones in this sample may be carry-over from other donors' samples.

The chain joins TRBV6-1 to TRBJ2-7; D not certain. Germline assignment: CDR1 MNHNS and CDR2 SASEGT. This CDR3 comprises 12 residues. The V end was cut by 10 bases, the J end by 3 bases, with 13 bases between. CDR3 amino acids: CATNQIYYEQYF. The CDR3 DNA reads as TGTGCCACCAACCAGATTTACTACGAGCAGTACTTC.

In its sample, this clone was seen once. This chain joins TRBV6-1 and TRBJ2-3; D gene unclear. Trimming removed 4 bases at V and 5 bases at J, with 7 bases between. There are 12 residues in the CDR3. Germline assignment: CDR1 MNHNS and CDR2 SASEGT. This CDR3 is CASSVNLDTQYF. The CDR3 DNA reads TGTGCCAGCAGTGTTAATTTAGATACGCAGTATTTT.